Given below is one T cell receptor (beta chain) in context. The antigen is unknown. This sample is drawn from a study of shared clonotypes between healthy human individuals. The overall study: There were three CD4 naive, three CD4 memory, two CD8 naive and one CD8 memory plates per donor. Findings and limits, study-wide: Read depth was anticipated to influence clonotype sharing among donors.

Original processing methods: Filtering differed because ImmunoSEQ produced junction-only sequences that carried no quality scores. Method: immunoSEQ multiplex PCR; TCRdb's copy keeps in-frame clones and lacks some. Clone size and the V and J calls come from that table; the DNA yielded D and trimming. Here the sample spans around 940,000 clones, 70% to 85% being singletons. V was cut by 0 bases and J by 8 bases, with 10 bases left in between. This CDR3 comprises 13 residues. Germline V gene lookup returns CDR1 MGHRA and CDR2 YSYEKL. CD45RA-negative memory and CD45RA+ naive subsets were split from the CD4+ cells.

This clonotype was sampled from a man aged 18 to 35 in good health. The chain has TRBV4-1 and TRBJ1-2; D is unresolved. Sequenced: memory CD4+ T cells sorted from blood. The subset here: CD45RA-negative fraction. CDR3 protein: CASSQDRFGGYTF. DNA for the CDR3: TGCGCCAGCAGCCAAGACAGGTTTGGGGGCTACACCTTC.